This entry lists 5 T cell receptor beta chains sequenced from one sample in a study of beta chain features in type 1 diabetes. cDNA synthesis used the whole RNA isolate, giving expressed TCRB sequences. Profiling relied on immunoSEQ multiplex PCR, and the TCRdb table lists in-frame clones only, not all of them. This repertoire shows 300,000 to 350,000 clones, roughly 21% found once; its top ten account for around 0.04%. The sample taken for sequencing was naive CD4+ T cells from blood. The receptors originated from a woman aged 18-29 years in good health.

This clone has only a few counts. This chain uses TRBV5-4 with TRBJ2-4, with 8 bases that match TRBD2. V was pared by 4 bases and J by 1 base, with 7 bases of the junction left unmatched. The V gene's germline CDR1 is SGHNT and CDR2 YYREEE (reference sequence). The CDR3 is 16 residues long. The CDR3 loop reads CASSRPQREAKNIQYF. CDR3 coding DNA: TGTGCCAGCAGCCGCCCCCAGCGGGAGGCCAAAAACATTCAGTACTTC.

The chain carries TRBV6-1 and TRBJ2-1; possible D gene TRBD2, 6 bases. This CDR3 has 12 amino acids. Looked up from germline, CDR1 is MNHNS and CDR2 is SASEGT. V lost 8 bases and J 7 bases, leaving 12 bases between the germline ends. This CDR3 is CASERVGNEQFF. DNA of the CDR3: TGTGCCAGCGAGCGGGTCGGGAATGAGCAGTTCTTC.

The gene calls are TRBV29-1 and TRBJ1-1, with unresolved D. V was cut by 6 bases and J by 0 bases, with 11 bases left in between. CDR1 is SQVTM and CDR2 is ANQGSEA in the germline V gene. The CDR3 spans 13 residues. The CDR3 region is CSVALGMNTEAFF. In nucleotides, the CDR3 is TGCAGCGTCGCCCTGGGCATGAACACTGAAGCTTTCTTT.

The chain combines TRBV7-9 with TRBJ2-5; 13 nucleotides agree with TRBD2. The CDR3 has 16 amino acids. Trimming removed 5 bases from V and 4 bases from J; junction bases left unmatched: 7. In germline, CDR1 is SEHNR, CDR2 FQNEAQ (reference sequence). For the CDR3, the DNA is TGTGCCAGCAGCCCCTGGACTAGCGGGGGCAGAGAGACCCAGTACTTC. The encoded protein is CASSPWTSGGRETQYF. The entire variable domain, with the rest obtained from reference TRBV7-9 and TRBJ2-5, is as follows: DTGVSQNPRHKITKRGQNVTFRCDPISEHNRLYWYRQTLGQGPEFLTYFQNEAQLEKSRLLSDRFSAERPKGSFSTLEIQRTEQGDSAMYLCASSPWTSGGRETQYFGPGTRLLVL.

The V and J genes are TRBV2 and TRBJ2-1, with 7 positions matching TRBD1. This CDR3 region has 14 residues. CDR1 SNHLY and CDR2 FYNNEI come from the germline V gene. V trimming: 5 bases; J trimming: 13 bases; junction bases outside the gene matches: 14. CDR3 amino acids: CASSLPTRQGVQFF. The DNA for the CDR3 is TGTGCCAGCAGTCTACCCACCCGACAGGGCGTTCAGTTCTTC.